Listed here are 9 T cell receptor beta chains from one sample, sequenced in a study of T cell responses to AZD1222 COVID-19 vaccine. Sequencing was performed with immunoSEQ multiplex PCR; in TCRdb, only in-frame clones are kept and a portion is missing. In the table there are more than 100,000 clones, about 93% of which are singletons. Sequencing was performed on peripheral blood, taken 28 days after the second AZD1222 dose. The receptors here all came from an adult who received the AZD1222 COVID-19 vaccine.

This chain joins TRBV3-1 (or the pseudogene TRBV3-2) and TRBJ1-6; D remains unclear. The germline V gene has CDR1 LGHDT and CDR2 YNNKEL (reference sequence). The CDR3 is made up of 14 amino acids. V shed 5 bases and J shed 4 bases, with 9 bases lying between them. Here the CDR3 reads CASSETAYNSPLHF. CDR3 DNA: TGTGCCAGCAGCGAAACTGCGTATAATTCACCCCTCCACTTT.

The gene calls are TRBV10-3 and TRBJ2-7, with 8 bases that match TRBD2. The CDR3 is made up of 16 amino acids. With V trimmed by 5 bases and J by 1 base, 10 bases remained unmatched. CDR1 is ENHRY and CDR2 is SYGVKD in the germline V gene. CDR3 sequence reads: CAISTVGGGNSYEQYF. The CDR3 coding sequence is TGTGCCATCAGTACCGTCGGGGGGGGGAATTCCTACGAGCAGTACTTC.

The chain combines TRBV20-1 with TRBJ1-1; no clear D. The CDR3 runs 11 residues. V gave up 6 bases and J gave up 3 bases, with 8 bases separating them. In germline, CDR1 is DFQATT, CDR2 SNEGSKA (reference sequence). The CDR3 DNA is TGCAGTGCGGTGTTGGACACTGAAGCTTTCTTT. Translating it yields CSAVLDTEAFF.

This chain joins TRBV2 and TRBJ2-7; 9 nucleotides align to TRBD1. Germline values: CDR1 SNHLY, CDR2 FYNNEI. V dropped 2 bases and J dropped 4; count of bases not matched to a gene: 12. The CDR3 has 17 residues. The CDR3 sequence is CASSEQSPGTGPYEQYF. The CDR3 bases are TGTGCCAGCAGTGAACAATCACCCGGGACAGGGCCTTACGAGCAGTACTTC.

CDR3 residues: CASSLDHSWIETQYF. The CDR3 region has the DNA TGTGCCAGCAGCTTAGATCATTCCTGGATAGAGACCCAGTACTTC. The chain employs TRBV11-2 and TRBJ2-5; D is ambiguous. V was cut by 0 bases and J by 4 bases, with 12 bases left in between. The CDR3 runs to 15 residues. Germline lookup yields CDR1 SGHAT and CDR2 FQNNGV.

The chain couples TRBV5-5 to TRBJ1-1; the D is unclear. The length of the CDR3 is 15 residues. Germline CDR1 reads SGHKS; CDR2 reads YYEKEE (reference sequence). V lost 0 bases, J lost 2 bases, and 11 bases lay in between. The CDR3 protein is CASSLAAAINTEAFF. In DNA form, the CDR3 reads TGTGCCAGCAGCTTGGCGGCAGCAATCAACACTGAAGCTTTCTTT.

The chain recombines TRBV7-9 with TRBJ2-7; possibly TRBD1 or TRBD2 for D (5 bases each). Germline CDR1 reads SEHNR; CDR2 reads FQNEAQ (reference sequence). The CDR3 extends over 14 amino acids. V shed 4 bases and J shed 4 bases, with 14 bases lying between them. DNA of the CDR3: TGTGCCAGCAGCTCCCGGGACCTTCCGTACGAGCAGTACTTC. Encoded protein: CASSSRDLPYEQYF. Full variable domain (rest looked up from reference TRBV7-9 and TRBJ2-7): DTGVSQNPRHKITKRGQNVTFRCDPISEHNRLYWYRQTLGQGPEFLTYFQNEAQLEKSRLLSDRFSAERPKGSFSTLEIQRTEQGDSAMYLCASSSRDLPYEQYFGPGTRLTVT.

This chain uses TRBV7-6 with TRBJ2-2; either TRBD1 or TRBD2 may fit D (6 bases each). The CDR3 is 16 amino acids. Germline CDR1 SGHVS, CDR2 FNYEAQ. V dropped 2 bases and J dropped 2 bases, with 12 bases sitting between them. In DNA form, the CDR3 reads TGTGCCAGCAGCTTAACCGGGGGCGTCAACACCGGGGAGCTGTTTTTT. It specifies CASSLTGGVNTGELFF.

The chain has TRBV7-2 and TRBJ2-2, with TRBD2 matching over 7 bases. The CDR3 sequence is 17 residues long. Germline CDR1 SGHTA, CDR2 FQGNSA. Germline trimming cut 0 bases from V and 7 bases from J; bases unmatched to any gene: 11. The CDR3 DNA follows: TGTGCCAGCAGCTTAGCGTGGACTAGTGGGGTGGACGGGGAGCTGTTTTTT. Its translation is CASSLAWTSGVDGELFF.